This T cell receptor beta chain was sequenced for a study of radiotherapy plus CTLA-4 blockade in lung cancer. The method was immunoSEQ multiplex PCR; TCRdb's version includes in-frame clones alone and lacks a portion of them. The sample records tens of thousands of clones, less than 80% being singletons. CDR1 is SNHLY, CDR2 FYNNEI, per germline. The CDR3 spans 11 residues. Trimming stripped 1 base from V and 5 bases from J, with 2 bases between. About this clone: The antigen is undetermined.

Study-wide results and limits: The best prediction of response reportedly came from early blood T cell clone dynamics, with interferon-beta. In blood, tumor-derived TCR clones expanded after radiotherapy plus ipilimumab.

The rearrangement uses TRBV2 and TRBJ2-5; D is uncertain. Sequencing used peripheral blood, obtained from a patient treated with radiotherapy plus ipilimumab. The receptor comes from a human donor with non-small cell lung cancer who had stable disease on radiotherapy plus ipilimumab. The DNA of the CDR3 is TGTGCCAGCAGTGAAGAGGAGACCCAGTACTTC. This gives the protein CASSEEETQYF.